Shown below are 22 T cell receptor beta chains from a single sample sequenced in a study of T cell repertoires in cytomegalovirus infection. TCRdb reprocessed the reads via MiXCR and lists one record per CDR3 protein. The data contain some 920,000 distinct CDR3 sequences, roughly 31% of them seen just once; the ten biggest clones take up around an eighth. No antigens are known for them. This specimen was cultured CD8+ T cells from PBMCs, taken from culture after CMV antigen stimulation. These receptors all come from a human donor in good health (CMV status not recorded). Some clones in this sample may be carry-over from other donors' samples.

This clonotype was detected ten times or more. V and J are TRBV10-3 and TRBJ2-3; 8 bases line up with TRBD1. The CDR3 is 13 amino acids. Germline V gene lookup returns CDR1 ENHRY and CDR2 SYGVKD. V was pared by 6 bases and J by 3 bases, with 2 bases of the junction left unmatched. The CDR3 sequence: CAISRTGTDTQYF. The DNA for the CDR3 is TGTGCCATCAGCAGGACAGGGACAGATACGCAGTATTTT.

The chain employs TRBV6-1 and TRBJ2-7; 12 nucleotides align to TRBD1. The junction had 13 bases not matched to a gene; V was cut back by 10 bases and J by 3 bases. CDR3 size: 16 residues. Germline lookup yields CDR1 MNHNS and CDR2 SASEGT. CDR3 bases: TGTGCCACCTCCCTTTCCGGGACAGGGGGCTACTACGAGCAGTACTTC. It yields the protein CATSLSGTGGYYEQYF.

V is TRBV29-1 and J is TRBJ2-3; D may be TRBD1 (6 bases). V was trimmed by 6 bases and J by 3 bases, leaving 19 bases between them. The CDR3 is made up of 15 amino acids. Germline CDR1 SQVTM, CDR2 ANQGSEA. The CDR3 region is CSVTDRRMRTDTQYF. The CDR3 bases are TGCAGCGTGACTGACAGGAGGATGAGGACAGATACGCAGTATTTT.

CDR3 protein: CSVGGTETYGYTF. The CDR3 nucleotides read TGCAGCGTTGGAGGGACAGAAACCTATGGCTACACCTTC. V usage is TRBV29-1 and J usage is TRBJ1-2; 7 positions match TRBD1. The J segment lost 4 bases and the V segment lost 4 bases, leaving 6 bases of the junction unmatched. The germline V gene encodes CDR1 SQVTM and CDR2 ANQGSEA. CDR3 length: 13 amino acids.

The chain carries TRBV19 and TRBJ2-5; D remains unclear. CDR3 length: 14 amino acids. Germline V CDR1 and CDR2: LNHDA, SQIVND (reference sequence). The V end was cut by 8 bases, the J end by 5 bases, with 18 bases between. For the CDR3, the DNA is TGTGCCAGTCAATCGCCGGAGCAAGCGGAGACCCAGTACTTC. As protein: CASQSPEQAETQYF.

This clonotype came up a few times. The chain links TRBV6-6 to TRBJ2-2, with 13 bases aligning to TRBD2. The CDR3 has 16 residues. In germline, CDR1 is MNHNY, CDR2 SVGAGI (reference sequence). Trimming cost V 4 bases and J 6 bases; bases outside gene matches: 5. CDR3 in amino acids: CASSWGLAGFSGELFF. CDR3 DNA sequence: TGTGCCAGCAGTTGGGGACTAGCGGGGTTTTCCGGGGAGCTGTTTTTT.

This clonotype was seen at least ten times. The V call is TRBV7-9, the J call TRBJ2-7; 10 positions match TRBD1. Germline lookup yields CDR1 SEHNR and CDR2 FQNEAQ (reference sequence). Germline trimming cut 5 bases from V and 7 bases from J; bases unmatched to any gene: 8. The CDR3 is made up of 14 amino acids. Here the CDR3 DNA reads TGTGCCAGCAGCCAACCGGGACAGGGGAAGGAGCAGTACTTC. Translated: CASSQPGQGKEQYF.

The chain joins TRBV12-3 or TRBV12-4 to TRBJ1-1, with D hard to call. This CDR3 is built from 15 residues. V gave up 1 base and J gave up 4 bases, with 13 bases separating them. Here the CDR3 DNA reads TGTGCCAGCAGTTTAGATTTAGGGCATGGCACTGAAGCTTTCTTT. Translated, it gives CASSLDLGHGTEAFF.

The V call is TRBV2, the J call TRBJ2-3; 8 bases map to TRBD2. This CDR3 comprises 15 residues. Germline CDR1 reads SNHLY; CDR2 reads FYNNEI. With 3 bases clipped from V and 2 bases from J, the junction kept 4 bases outside the gene matches. As DNA, the CDR3 is TGTGCCAGCAGTGAGGCCGGGGGGGACACAGATACGCAGTATTTT. The encoded protein is CASSEAGGDTDTQYF.

The chain links TRBV7-6 to TRBJ2-7, with D perhaps matching TRBD1 or TRBD2 (6 bases each). Germline loops: CDR1 SGHVS, CDR2 FNYEAQ. This CDR3 is 14 amino acids long. With 5 bases removed from V and 0 bases from J, the gap between germline ends came to 11 bases. The CDR3 protein is CASSGGPSSYEQYV. Written as DNA, the CDR3 is TGTGCCAGCAGCGGGGGGCCAAGCTCCTACGAGCAGTACGTC.

This clonotype appeared many times. This chain connects TRBV7-2 to TRBJ2-3; 7 nucleotides match TRBD1. J lost 3 bases, V lost 9 bases, and 12 bases had no gene match. The CDR3 has 15 residues. Germline CDR1 and CDR2: SGHTA and FQGNSA. DNA for the CDR3: TGTGCCAGTAAAAAGGCCCCGGACAGGACAGATACGCAGTATTTT. Protein product: CASKKAPDRTDTQYF.

This clonotype has just a few counts. The rearrangement links TRBV4-2 to TRBJ2-3; 11 bases are a match to TRBD2. This CDR3 region has 16 residues. Trimming took 4 bases from V and 6 from J; bases not matched to a gene: 9. Per germline, CDR1 LGHNA and CDR2 YNFKEQ. The CDR3 loop is CASSLTGTSGGDTQYF. CDR3 in DNA: TGTGCCAGCAGCCTCACCGGGACTAGCGGTGGGGATACGCAGTATTTT.

The gene calls are TRBV7-8 and TRBJ1-1; D is ambiguous. Germline V CDR1 and CDR2: SGHVS, FQNEAQ. V was cut by 5 bases and J by 6 bases, with 16 bases left in between. The CDR3 is 14 residues long. The DNA of the CDR3 is TGTGCCAGCAGCGAGAGGACTCCGTCCGCTGAAGCTTTCTTT. Translating gives CASSERTPSAEAFF.

The count of this clonotype is one. The V call is TRBV6-6, the J call TRBJ1-5; D is unresolved. V dropped 2 bases and J dropped 7 bases, with 12 bases sitting between them. There are 14 residues in the CDR3. Germline V lookup: CDR1 MNHNY, CDR2 SVGAGI (reference sequence). The CDR3, as DNA: TGTGCCAGCAGTTACGTTCGGGGAAGGCAGCCCCAGCATTTT. It yields the protein CASSYVRGRQPQHF.

This clonotype was counted only a few times. This chain links TRBV11-2 with TRBJ1-2; TRBD1 might be the D (5 bases). The CDR3 is 11 amino acids. V lost 5 bases and J 7 bases, leaving 8 bases between the germline ends. Germline V gene lookup returns CDR1 SGHAT and CDR2 FQNNGV. The CDR3 DNA reads TGTGCCAGCAGCGCCAGGGCTGGCTACACCTTC. As protein: CASSARAGYTF.

This clonotype was seen more than once but under ten times. The chain employs TRBV6-2 or TRBV6-3 and TRBJ2-1; the D gene is possibly TRBD2 (5 bases). V was pared by 2 bases and J by 9 bases, with 11 bases between. The CDR3 spans 13 residues. Germline lookup yields CDR1 MNHEY and CDR2 SVGEGT. CDR3 in amino acids: CASSYTRDREQFF. The CDR3 nucleotides are TGTGCCAGCAGTTACACTAGGGATCGTGAGCAGTTCTTC.

This clonotype was counted at least ten times. The chain couples TRBV25-1 to TRBJ2-6; D perhaps matches TRBD2 (5 bases). Trimming took 5 bases from V and 0 from J, leaving 20 bases between them. The CDR3 totals 19 residues. CDR1 is MGHDK, CDR2 SYGVNS, per germline. Written as DNA, the CDR3 is TGTGCCAGCAGTTCCTCCCTCGGGAACGCCAGCTCTGGGGCCAACGTCCTGACTTTC. Its protein is CASSSSLGNASSGANVLTF.

The chain has TRBV2 and TRBJ2-3; D uncertain. V dropped 3 bases and J dropped 2 bases, with 9 bases sitting between them. CDR3 length: 14 amino acids. Germline V lookup: CDR1 SNHLY, CDR2 FYNNEI. Written as DNA, the CDR3 is TGTGCCAGCAGTGACTTCTCAACCACAGATACGCAGTATTTT. It translates to CASSDFSTTDTQYF.

A remark on this clonotype: This sequence may be a read error, since a much larger clone differs from it by one base. The CDR3 spells CASSLATGKRNTIYF. Written as DNA, the CDR3 is TGTGCCAGCAGCTTAGCGACCGGGAAAAGAAACACCATATATTTT. The chain uses TRBV7-9 and TRBJ1-3; D is unresolved. The CDR3 runs 15 residues. Trimming removed 0 bases from V and 5 bases from J, with 11 bases in between. The V gene's germline CDR1 is SEHNR and CDR2 FQNEAQ (reference sequence).

This clonotype was detected ten times or more. V is TRBV7-8 and J is TRBJ2-6; 7 bases match TRBD2. CDR3 length equals 18 residues. V lost 6 bases to trimming and J lost 3 bases; unmatched junction nucleotides: 14. Germline loops: CDR1 SGHVS, CDR2 FQNEAQ. Here the CDR3 reads CASSVTSAILVGANVLTF. In DNA form, the CDR3 reads TGTGCCAGCAGTGTAACTAGCGCCATTCTCGTTGGGGCCAACGTCCTGACTTTC.

The gene calls are TRBV11-2 and TRBJ1-1, with 8 bases that match TRBD1. This CDR3 comprises 15 residues. V lost 5 bases to trimming and J lost 2 bases; unmatched junction nucleotides: 7. The germline CDR1 and CDR2 sequences are SGHAT and FQNNGV. The CDR3 here is CASSDHRGSNTEAFF. The DNA for the CDR3 is TGTGCCAGCAGCGACCACAGGGGGAGCAACACTGAAGCTTTCTTT.

This clonotype was counted between two and nine times. The junction does not match germline at one end; this may be a read error. The rearrangement uses TRBV5-1 and TRBJ2-1; possible D gene TRBD2, 6 bases. The CDR3 loop spans 13 amino acids. Germline CDR1 and CDR2: SGHRS and YFSETQ. The CDR3 region is CASNPGSYNEQFF. The CDR3 region has the DNA TGCGCTAGCAACCCCGGGAGCTACAATGAGCAGTTCTTC.